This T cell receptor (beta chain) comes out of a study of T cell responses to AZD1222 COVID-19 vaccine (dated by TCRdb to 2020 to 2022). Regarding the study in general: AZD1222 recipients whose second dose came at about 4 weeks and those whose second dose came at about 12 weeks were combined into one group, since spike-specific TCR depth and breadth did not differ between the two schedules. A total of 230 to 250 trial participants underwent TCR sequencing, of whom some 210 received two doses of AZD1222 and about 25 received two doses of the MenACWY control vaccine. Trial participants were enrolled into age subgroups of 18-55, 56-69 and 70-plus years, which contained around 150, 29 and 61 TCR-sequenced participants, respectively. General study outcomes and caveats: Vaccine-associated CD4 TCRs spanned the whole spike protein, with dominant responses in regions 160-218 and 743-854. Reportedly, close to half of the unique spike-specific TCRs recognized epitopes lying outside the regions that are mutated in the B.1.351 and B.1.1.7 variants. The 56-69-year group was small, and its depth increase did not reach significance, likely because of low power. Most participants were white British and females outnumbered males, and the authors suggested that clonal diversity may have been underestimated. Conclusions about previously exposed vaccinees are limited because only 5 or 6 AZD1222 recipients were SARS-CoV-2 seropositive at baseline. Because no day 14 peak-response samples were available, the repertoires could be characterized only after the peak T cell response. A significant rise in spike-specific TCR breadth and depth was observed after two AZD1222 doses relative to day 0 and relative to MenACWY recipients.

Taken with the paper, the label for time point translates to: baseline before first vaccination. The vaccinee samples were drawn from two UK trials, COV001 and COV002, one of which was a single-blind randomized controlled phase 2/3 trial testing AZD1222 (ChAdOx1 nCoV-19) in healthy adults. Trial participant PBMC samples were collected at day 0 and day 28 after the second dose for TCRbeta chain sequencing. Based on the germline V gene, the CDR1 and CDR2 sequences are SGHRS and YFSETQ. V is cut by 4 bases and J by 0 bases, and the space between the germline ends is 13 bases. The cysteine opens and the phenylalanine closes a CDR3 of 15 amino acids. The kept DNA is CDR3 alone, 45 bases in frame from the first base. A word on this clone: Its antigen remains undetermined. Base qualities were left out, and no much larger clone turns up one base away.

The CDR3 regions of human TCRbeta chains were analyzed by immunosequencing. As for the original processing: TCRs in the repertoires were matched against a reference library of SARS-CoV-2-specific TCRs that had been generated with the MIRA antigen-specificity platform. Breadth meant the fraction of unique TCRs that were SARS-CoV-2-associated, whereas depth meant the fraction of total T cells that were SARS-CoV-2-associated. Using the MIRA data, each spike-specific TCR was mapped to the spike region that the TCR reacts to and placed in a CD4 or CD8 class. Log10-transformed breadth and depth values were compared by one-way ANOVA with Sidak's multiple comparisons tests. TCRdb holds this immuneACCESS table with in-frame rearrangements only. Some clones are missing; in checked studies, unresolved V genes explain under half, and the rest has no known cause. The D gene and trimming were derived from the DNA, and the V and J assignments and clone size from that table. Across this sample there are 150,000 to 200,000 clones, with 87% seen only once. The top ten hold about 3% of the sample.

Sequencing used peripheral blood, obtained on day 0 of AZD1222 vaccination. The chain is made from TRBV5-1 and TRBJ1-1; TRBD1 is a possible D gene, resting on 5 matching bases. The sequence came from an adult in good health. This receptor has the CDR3 CASSPRGGLNTEAFF. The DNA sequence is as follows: TGCGCCAGCAGCCCCCGGGGGGGATTGAACACTGAAGCTTTCTTT.